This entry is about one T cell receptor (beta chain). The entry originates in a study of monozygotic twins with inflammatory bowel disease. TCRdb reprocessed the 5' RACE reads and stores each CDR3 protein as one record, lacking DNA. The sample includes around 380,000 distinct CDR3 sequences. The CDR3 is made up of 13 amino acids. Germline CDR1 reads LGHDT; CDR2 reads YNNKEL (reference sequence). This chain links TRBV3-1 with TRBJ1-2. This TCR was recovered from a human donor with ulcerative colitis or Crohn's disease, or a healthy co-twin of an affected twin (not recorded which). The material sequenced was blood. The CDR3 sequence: CASSQVRNYGYTF.